This TCR beta chain is from a study of T-cell reconstitution after alpha-beta-depleted transplantation in children. Study-level points and caveats: Newly produced T cells mostly provided counts and TCRbeta diversity after one year, as hyperexpanded clones declined. About two months after transplant, alpha-beta T cells reportedly came from several hundred expanded graft clones. Elevated TCRbeta diversity at day 60 was traced, in some patients, to surviving recipient T cells and thymic progenitors.

This clonotype was detected a few times. Its cognate antigen is unknown. It was with unique molecular identifiers that the TCRbeta library was prepared. TCRdb reanalysed the PCR reads using MiXCR and keeps one entry per CDR3 protein. Here the sample spans about 1,000,000 distinct CDR3 sequences, about 29% being singletons. The germline CDR1 and CDR2 sequences are SGHRS and YFSETQ. Germline trimming cut 4 bases from V and 8 bases from J; bases unmatched to any gene: 9. This CDR3 region has 15 residues. V gene TRBV5-1 combines with J gene TRBJ2-3; 11 bases are shared with TRBD1. This specimen consisted of PBMCs, mostly from graft donor cells, obtained 360 days after TCRalphabeta/CD19-depleted stem cell transplant. The clonotype originates from a boy under two years old who had a stem cell transplant for SCID, so the T cells may come from the graft donor. The CDR3 nucleotides are TGCGCCAGCAGCGAAGCGGGGGGACAGGGGGGTACGCAGTATTTT. Its protein is CASSEAGGQGGTQYF.